The source of this TCR beta chain is a study of resident and recirculating memory T cells in vitiligo (dated by TCRdb to about 2018). In terms of the full investigation: For TCR beta sequencing, each of 3 stable vitiligo patients provided PBMCs along with epidermis taken by shave biopsy from two lesional and two nonlesional sites. Samples were homogenized without cell sorting just before genomic DNA extraction with the Qiagen DNeasy Blood & Tissue Kit. The human TCR beta sequencing tested whether specific clones in lesional vitiligo skin differed from clones in nonlesional skin and blood. Beyond this particular receptor, the publication reports: Overlap and correlation analysis showed no significant repertoire overlap between biopsies except for each lesion with itself, even within a single patient. Future mechanistic studies are needed so that the relative contributions of the lesion-infiltrating T cell clones and of human Trm versus Tcm pools can be evaluated. Because TCR sequences were not shared across biopsy sites or across patients, the findings suggest that different lesions are infiltrated by different T cell clones, a pattern described as private specificity. No single dominant TCR clone was found, and clonality differed from one vitiligo lesion to another.

A patient's vitiligo counted as stable when the lesions had not changed at all during the previous 6 months. To qualify as stable, patients additionally needed to show no confetti depigmentation, which is a clinical sign of active vitiligo. Anyone who had been treated within the previous three months was excluded from the study. Ficoll density gradient centrifugation was used to isolate PBMCs from heparinized blood, after which the PBMCs were flash-frozen. For this chain, trimming is 4 bases at the V end and 4 bases at the J end, and the number of junction bases without a gene match is 10. The CDR3 contains 15 residues, cysteine and phenylalanine counted. Only the CDR3 DNA stays, 45 bases, in frame from base 1. CDR1 and CDR2 are read off the germline V gene as MNHNS and SASEGT. The immunoSEQ hsTCRB kit was used to amplify TCR beta chains from genomic DNA. TCR beta libraries were sequenced on an Illumina MiSeq instrument by the immunoSEQ service. The original methods were these. The immunoSEQ Analyzer was used to analyze the repertoire data. What TCRdb holds here is the immuneACCESS table cut down to in-frame rearrangements. Part of the clones is not present; checked against another copy, under half of the missing clones reflect an unresolved V gene, and the others are unexplained. That table furnishes V, J and clone size, whereas the DNA furnished D and trimming. The table for this sample lists tens of thousands of clones; about 91% of them were counted only once. Together, the top ten hold 5% of the sample.

Comments on this clone: Its antigen remains undetermined. No much larger clone exists at a distance of one base, and base qualities are not known.

Sequenced material: blood. The clonotype comes from a male donor with vitiligo. Recombination linked TRBV6-1 to TRBJ2-7; 7 bases in the middle match TRBD2. The DNA sequence follows: TGTGCCAGCAGTGGGGGAGGGGCGGGAGAGTACGAGCAGTACTTC. The resulting protein is CASSGGGAGEYEQYF.